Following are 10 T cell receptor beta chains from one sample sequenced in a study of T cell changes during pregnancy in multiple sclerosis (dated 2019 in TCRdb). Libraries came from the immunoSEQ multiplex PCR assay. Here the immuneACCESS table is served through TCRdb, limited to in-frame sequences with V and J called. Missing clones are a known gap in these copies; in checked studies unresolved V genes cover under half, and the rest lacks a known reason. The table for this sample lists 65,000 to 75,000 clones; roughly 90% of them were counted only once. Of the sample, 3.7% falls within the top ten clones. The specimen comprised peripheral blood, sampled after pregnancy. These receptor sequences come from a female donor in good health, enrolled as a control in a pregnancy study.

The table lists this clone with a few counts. CDR3 nucleotides: TGTGCCAGCAGTGAAGACAGGGGGAACACTGAAGCTTTCTTT. Translated: CASSEDRGNTEAFF. V usage is TRBV6-1 and J usage is TRBJ1-1; 7 bases are shared with TRBD1. Germline CDR1 reads MNHNS; CDR2 reads SASEGT. V gave up 1 base and J gave up 1 base; unmatched junction bases: 0. The CDR3 has 14 amino acids.

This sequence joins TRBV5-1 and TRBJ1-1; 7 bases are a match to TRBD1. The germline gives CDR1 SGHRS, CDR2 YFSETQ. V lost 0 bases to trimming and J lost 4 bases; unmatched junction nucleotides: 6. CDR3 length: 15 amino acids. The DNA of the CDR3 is TGCGCCAGCAGCTTGGAAACAGGGGTATCCACTGAAGCTTTCTTT. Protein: CASSLETGVSTEAFF.

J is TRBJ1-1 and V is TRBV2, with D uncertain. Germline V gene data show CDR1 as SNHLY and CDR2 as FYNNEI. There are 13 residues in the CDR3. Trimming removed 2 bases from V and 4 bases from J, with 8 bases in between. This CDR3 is CASSERWSTEAFF. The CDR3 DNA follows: TGTGCCAGCAGTGAAAGATGGAGCACTGAAGCTTTCTTT.

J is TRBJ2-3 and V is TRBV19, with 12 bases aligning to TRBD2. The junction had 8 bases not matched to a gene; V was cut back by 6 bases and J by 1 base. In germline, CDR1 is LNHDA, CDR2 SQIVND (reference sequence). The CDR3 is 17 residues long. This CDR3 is CASRQKGLAGRTDTQYF. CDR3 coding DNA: TGTGCCAGTAGACAAAAGGGACTAGCGGGTCGCACAGATACGCAGTATTTT. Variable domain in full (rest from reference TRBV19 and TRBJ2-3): DGGITQSPKYLFRKEGQNVTLSCEQNLNHDAMYWYRQDPGQGLRLIYYSQIVNDFQKGDIAEGYSVSREKKESFPLTVTSAQKNPTAFYLCASRQKGLAGRTDTQYFGPGTRLTVL.

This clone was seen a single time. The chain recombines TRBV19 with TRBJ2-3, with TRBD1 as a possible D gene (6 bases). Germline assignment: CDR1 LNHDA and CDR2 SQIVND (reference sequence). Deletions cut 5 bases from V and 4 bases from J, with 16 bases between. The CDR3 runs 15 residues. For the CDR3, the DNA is TGTGCCAGTAGTTACGGGACAAAGCTGTCAGATACGCAGTATTTT. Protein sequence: CASSYGTKLSDTQYF.

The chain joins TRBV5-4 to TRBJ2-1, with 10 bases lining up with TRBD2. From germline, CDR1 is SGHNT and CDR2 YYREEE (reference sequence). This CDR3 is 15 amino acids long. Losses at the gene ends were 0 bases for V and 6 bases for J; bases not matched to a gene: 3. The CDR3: CASSLESSGGNEQFF. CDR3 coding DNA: TGTGCCAGCAGCTTGGAGTCTAGCGGGGGCAATGAGCAGTTCTTC. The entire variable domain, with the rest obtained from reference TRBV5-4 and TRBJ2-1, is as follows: ETGVTQSPTHLIKTRGQQVTLRCSSQSGHNTVSWYQQALGQGPQFIFQYYREEENGRGNFPPRFSGLQFPNYSSELNVNALELDDSALYLCASSLESSGGNEQFFGPGTRLTVL.

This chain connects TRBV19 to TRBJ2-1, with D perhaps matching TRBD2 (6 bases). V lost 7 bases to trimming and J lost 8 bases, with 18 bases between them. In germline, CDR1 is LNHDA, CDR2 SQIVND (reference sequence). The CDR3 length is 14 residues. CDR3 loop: CASKNGGTRDEQFF. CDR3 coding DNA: TGTGCCAGTAAGAACGGCGGGACCCGCGATGAGCAGTTCTTC.

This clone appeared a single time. The chain's CDR3 is CASSPLLGLSYEQYF. CDR3 nucleotide sequence: TGTGCCAGCAGCCCCTTACTGGGACTCTCCTACGAGCAGTACTTC. This chain joins TRBV7-9 and TRBJ2-7; D may be TRBD2 (6 bases). The V gene lost 5 bases and the J gene lost 0 bases, with 14 bases spanning the gap. The CDR3 has 15 residues. Germline values: CDR1 SEHNR, CDR2 FQNEAQ (reference sequence).

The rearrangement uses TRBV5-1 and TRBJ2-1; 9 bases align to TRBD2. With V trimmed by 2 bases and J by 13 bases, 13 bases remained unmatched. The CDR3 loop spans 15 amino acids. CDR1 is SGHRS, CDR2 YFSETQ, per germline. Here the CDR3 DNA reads TGCGCCAGCAGCTTTGGGATAGCGGGGGAAATCTCCCAGTTCTTC. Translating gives CASSFGIAGEISQFF.

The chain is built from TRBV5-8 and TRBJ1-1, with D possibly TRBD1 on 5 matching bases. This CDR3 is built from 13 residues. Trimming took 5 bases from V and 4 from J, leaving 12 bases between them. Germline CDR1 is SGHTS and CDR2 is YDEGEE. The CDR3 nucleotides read TGTGCCAGCAGAAGGAAGGGGCCCACTGAAGCTTTCTTT. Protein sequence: CASRRKGPTEAFF. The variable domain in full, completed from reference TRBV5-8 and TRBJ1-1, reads EAGVTQSPTHLIKTRGQQATLRCSPISGHTSVYWYQQALGLGLQFLLWYDEGEERNRGNFPPRFSGRQFPNYSSELNVNALELEDSALYLCASRRKGPTEAFFGQGTRLTVV.